These 21 T cell receptor beta chains share one sample of origin, sequenced in a study of OX40 agonist ivuxolimab in advanced cancers. Profiled with immunoSEQ multiplex PCR; TCRdb holds only in-frame clones, not every one. The data hold 50,000 to 60,000 clones, with approximately 82% observed a single time. This specimen was CD4+ or CD8+ T cells sorted from blood, taken in a trial of the OX40 agonist ivuxolimab. The receptors shown here come from an adult with an advanced solid tumor such as melanoma, head and neck, liver or kidney cancer.

The CDR3 region has the DNA TGTGCCAGTAGTATCCCGGGACAGGCTGGAAACACCATATATTTT. Protein: CASSIPGQAGNTIYF. This chain links TRBV19 with TRBJ1-3; TRBD1 agrees at 8 bases. The CDR3 extends over 15 amino acids. Germline CDR1 LNHDA, CDR2 SQIVND (reference sequence). Unmatched junction bases numbered 3, after V lost 3 bases and J lost 2 bases. Full variable domain (missing parts from reference TRBV19 and TRBJ1-3): DGGITQSPKYLFRKEGQNVTLSCEQNLNHDAMYWYRQDPGQGLRLIYYSQIVNDFQKGDIAEGYSVSREKKESFPLTVTSAQKNPTAFYLCASSIPGQAGNTIYFGEGSWLTVV.

The chain employs TRBV2 and TRBJ2-3; D uncertain. The CDR3 runs 12 residues. V was trimmed by 3 bases and J by 6 bases, leaving 7 bases between them. Germline V gene data show CDR1 as SNHLY and CDR2 as FYNNEI. CDR3 protein: CASSETRDTQYF. CDR3 sequence (DNA): TGTGCCAGCAGTGAGACTCGGGATACGCAGTATTTT.

The rearrangement uses TRBV10-3 and TRBJ1-1; no definite D call. Trimming stripped 7 bases from V and 6 bases from J, with 15 bases between. From germline, CDR1 is ENHRY and CDR2 SYGVKD. CDR3 length: 13 amino acids. The CDR3 region is CAITKGREAEAFF. The CDR3 DNA reads TGTGCCATCACGAAGGGAAGGGAGGCTGAAGCTTTCTTT.

The chain carries TRBV9 and TRBJ2-7; D assignment may be TRBD1 or TRBD2 (5 bases each). Trimming took 0 bases from V and 6 from J, leaving 13 bases between them. Germline V gene data show CDR1 as SGDLS and CDR2 as YYNGEE. CDR3 size: 14 residues. This CDR3 is CASSVAPGSPEQYF. CDR3 DNA: TGTGCCAGCAGCGTAGCTCCAGGGAGCCCCGAGCAGTACTTC.

The rearrangement uses TRBV15 and TRBJ2-3; D is possibly TRBD2 (7 bases). CDR1 and CDR2 (germline): LNHNV, YYDKDF (reference sequence). CDR3 length: 15 amino acids. Between the trimmed V and J ends, which lost 0 bases and 8 bases, there was a span of 15 bases. CDR3 residues: CATSRDRGGGGTQYF. CDR3 sequence (DNA): TGTGCCACCAGCAGAGATAGGGGCGGGGGCGGTACGCAGTATTTT.

The chain uses TRBV7-6 and TRBJ1-1; D is unresolved. Germline loops: CDR1 SGHVS, CDR2 FNYEAQ. V was clipped by 5 bases and J by 2 bases, with 9 bases between them. The CDR3 runs 13 residues. For the CDR3, the DNA is TGTGCCAGCAGCCAAGAGACTAACACTGAAGCTTTCTTT. This gives the protein CASSQETNTEAFF.

This clone was recorded once. The CDR3 is CSVVAGDGETQYF. Written as DNA, the CDR3 is TGCAGCGTTGTGGCAGGGGACGGAGAGACCCAGTACTTC. The rearrangement links TRBV29-1 to TRBJ2-5, with D perhaps matching TRBD1 (6 bases). Germline loops: CDR1 SQVTM, CDR2 ANQGSEA. The CDR3 contains 13 residues. V was shortened by 4 bases and J by 4 bases, with 13 bases between the two germline ends. The variable domain in full, with the rest retrieved from reference TRBV29-1 and TRBJ2-5, is SAVISQKPSRDICQRGTSLTIQCQVDSQVTMMFWYRQQPGQSLTLIATANQGSEATYESGFVIDKFPISRPNLTFSTLTVSNMSPEDSSIYLCSVVAGDGETQYFGPGTRLLVL.

This clone appeared many times. DNA of the CDR3: TGTGCCAGCAGAACCATGGGGCCCCAGCATTTT. The encoded protein is CASRTMGPQHF. The V and J genes are TRBV2 and TRBJ1-5; D is uncertain. Germline lookup yields CDR1 SNHLY and CDR2 FYNNEI. The V and J ends lost 6 bases and 9 bases respectively, with 9 bases between them. The CDR3 runs to 11 residues.

Concerning this clone itself: This same CDR3 is encoded by further DNA sequences in the sample. This chain joins TRBV7-9 and TRBJ1-2; 8 bases are a match to TRBD1. Germline CDR1 is SEHNR and CDR2 is FQNEAQ (reference sequence). The CDR3 has 13 residues. J lost 5 bases, V lost 6 bases, and 5 bases had no gene match. This CDR3 is CASSSTGGYGYTF. CDR3 DNA sequence: TGTGCCAGCAGTTCAACAGGGGGTTATGGCTACACCTTC. The full variable domain, its missing parts supplied by reference TRBV7-9 and TRBJ1-2, is DTGVSQNPRHKITKRGQNVTFRCDPISEHNRLYWYRQTLGQGPEFLTYFQNEAQLEKSRLLSDRFSAERPKGSFSTLEIQRTEQGDSAMYLCASSSTGGYGYTFGSGTRLTVV.

The chain uses TRBV9 and TRBJ2-1, with 13 bases fitting TRBD2. In germline, CDR1 is SGDLS, CDR2 YYNGEE. Trimming took 2 bases from V and 9 from J; bases not matched to a gene: 5. CDR3 length equals 15 residues. The CDR3 region has the DNA TGTGCCAGCAGCGTTACTAGCGGGGGGGGCGGTGAGCAGTTCTTC. Encoded protein: CASSVTSGGGGEQFF.

This clone was seen a few times. V gene TRBV21-1 combines with J gene TRBJ1-2; the table calls TRBD1, which could not be checked here. TRBV21-1 is noted as a pseudogene. The CDR3 has 13 residues. The CDR3 protein is CASSKNRDNGYTF. CDR3 DNA sequence: TGTGCCAGCAGCAAGAACAGGGACAACGGCTACACCTTC.

This chain links TRBV28 with TRBJ1-2; 9 bases are a match to TRBD1. The CDR3 totals 15 residues. V shed 6 bases, J shed 4 bases, and the junction held 9 bases outside the gene matches. CDR1 and CDR2 (germline): MDHEN, SYDVKM. The CDR3 region has the DNA TGTGCCAGCAGACCTGGACAGGGGCGCCTCTATGGCTACACCTTC. Residues: CASRPGQGRLYGYTF.

V usage is TRBV7-2 and J usage is TRBJ2-5; tentative D call: TRBD2 (7 bases). V lost 5 bases to trimming and J lost 2 bases, with 21 bases between them. The CDR3 has 17 amino acids. Germline CDR1 and CDR2: SGHTA and FQGNSA. CDR3 bases: TGTGCCAGCAGCCCCACGGGGGGCCGTTACCGTCAAGAGACCCAGTACTTC. It translates to CASSPTGGRYRQETQYF. Supplemented by reference TRBV7-2 and TRBJ2-5, the full variable domain reads GAGVSQSPSNKVTEKGKDVELRCDPISGHTALYWYRQSLGQGLEFLIYFQGNSAPDKSGLPSDRFSAERTGGSVSTLTIQRTQQEDSAVYLCASSPTGGRYRQETQYFGPGTRLLVL.

This chain uses TRBV5-1 with TRBJ2-7; TRBD2 aligns across 15 bases. CDR3 size: 14 residues. The V segment lost 4 bases and the J segment 11 bases; nucleotides outside the gene matches: 7. Germline lookup yields CDR1 SGHRS and CDR2 YFSETQ. The CDR3 DNA reads TGCGCCAGCAGCCCTGGACTAGCGGGAGGGCCAAAGTACTTC. Its protein is CASSPGLAGGPKYF.

This clone was seen more than once but under ten times. This chain uses TRBV28 with TRBJ2-5; D could derive from TRBD1 or TRBD2 (5 bases each). Per germline, CDR1 MDHEN and CDR2 SYDVKM. The CDR3 consists of 17 residues. V was clipped by 7 bases and J by 0 bases, with 21 bases between them. CDR3 DNA: TGTGCCAGCACCCCTAACCGAGAGGGGAACTACCAAGAGACCCAGTACTTC. It encodes CASTPNREGNYQETQYF.

The V and J genes are TRBV5-6 and TRBJ2-2, with D tentatively TRBD2 (7 bases). V lost 7 bases, J lost 5 bases, and 12 bases lay in between. Per the germline V gene, CDR1 is SGHDT and CDR2 is YYEEEE. The CDR3 totals 13 residues. CDR3 protein: CASFGGLTGELFF. CDR3 DNA: TGTGCCAGCTTCGGGGGGCTAACCGGGGAGCTGTTTTTT.

The chain carries TRBV30 and TRBJ2-3, with 15 bases lining up with TRBD2. Germline trimming cut 6 bases from V and 0 bases from J; bases unmatched to any gene: 4. CDR3 length equals 16 residues. Germline V gene sequence: CDR1 GTSNPN, CDR2 SVGIG (reference sequence). CDR3 in amino acids: CACGLAGGPSTDTQYF. The CDR3 DNA follows: TGTGCCTGCGGACTAGCGGGAGGGCCGAGCACAGATACGCAGTATTTT.

This clone has a handful of counts. V usage is TRBV10-3 and J usage is TRBJ2-1; TRBD1 aligns across 10 bases. The junction had 0 bases not matched to a gene; V was cut back by 4 bases and J by 0 bases. Germline-derived CDR1 and CDR2 are ENHRY and SYGVKD. The CDR3 spans 15 residues. CDR3 DNA sequence: TGTGCCATCAGTGGGGACAGGGGCTCCTACAATGAGCAGTTCTTC. Amino acid sequence: CAISGDRGSYNEQFF.

A single count supports this clone. This chain uses TRBV10-2 with TRBJ1-1; possibly TRBD1 for D (6 bases). Germline V gene sequence: CDR1 WSHSY, CDR2 SAAADI. The CDR3 has 14 amino acids. The V and J ends lost 3 bases and 1 base respectively, with 9 bases between them. CDR3 nucleotide sequence: TGCGCCAGCAGTGACGGGGGCTGGAACACTGAAGCTTTCTTT. This gives the protein CASSDGGWNTEAFF.

The chain couples TRBV18 to TRBJ2-2; D is unresolved. Trimming stripped 2 bases from V and 2 bases from J, with 6 bases between. CDR3 length: 14 residues. Per the germline V gene, CDR1 is KGHSH and CDR2 is LQKENI. CDR3 nucleotide sequence: TGTGCCAGCTCACCATCCCATAACACCGGGGAGCTGTTTTTT. Its translation: CASSPSHNTGELFF.

V gene TRBV18 combines with J gene TRBJ2-2; no definite D call. With 3 bases removed from V and 3 bases from J, the gap between germline ends came to 14 bases. The CDR3 has 16 residues. CDR1 KGHSH and CDR2 LQKENI come from the germline V gene. CDR3 loop: CASSPLGSEDTGELFF. DNA of the CDR3: TGTGCCAGCTCACCCCTGGGCAGCGAGGACACCGGGGAGCTGTTTTTT. The full variable domain, its missing parts supplied by reference TRBV18 and TRBJ2-2, is NAGVMQNPRHLVRRRGQEARLRCSPMKGHSHVYWYRQLPEEGLKFMVYLQKENIIDESGMPKERFSAEFPKEGPSILRIQQVVRGDSAAYFCASSPLGSEDTGELFFGEGSRLTVL.